One sample yielded the 15 T cell receptor beta chains listed below, sequenced in a study of blood T cell repertoires in COVID-19. Sequencing was performed with immunoSEQ multiplex PCR; in TCRdb, only in-frame clones are kept and a portion is missing. The repertoire consists of roughly 130,000 clones, with 65% to 85% occurring once and the leading ten covering around 9%. The sample was peripheral blood. The origin of the receptors is a young man with COVID-19, enrolled during active disease.

This clone turned up a few times. V gene TRBV19 combines with J gene TRBJ2-2; perhaps TRBD2 as D (5 bases). Trimming pared 7 bases from V and 5 bases from J, leaving 11 bases between. Germline lookup yields CDR1 LNHDA and CDR2 SQIVND (reference sequence). This CDR3 region has 13 residues. For the CDR3, the DNA is TGTGCCAGTACCATGGCGGGTACCGGGGAGCTGTTTTTT. Amino acid sequence: CASTMAGTGELFF.

The chain employs TRBV20-1 and TRBJ2-5; D remains unclear. CDR1 and CDR2 (germline): DFQATT, SNEGSKA (reference sequence). The CDR3 length is 11 residues. Trimming took off 6 bases at V and 2 bases at J, with 7 bases between the two ends. The CDR3, as DNA: TGCAGTGCAAACCTACAAGAGACCCAGTACTTC. This encodes CSANLQETQYF.

The DNA of the CDR3 is TGTGCCAGCAGTTTAGAAAGCACGGAGCTGTTTTTT. The encoded protein is CASSLESTELFF. The genes are TRBV28 and TRBJ2-2; no clear D gene. Per germline, CDR1 MDHEN and CDR2 SYDVKM. The CDR3 contains 12 residues. V shed 2 bases and J shed 10 bases, with 8 bases lying between them.

The CDR3 here is CAISRTGRSNQPQHF. In DNA, the CDR3 is TGTGCCATCAGTAGGACAGGGAGGAGCAATCAGCCCCAGCATTTT. V and J are TRBV10-3 and TRBJ1-5, with 8 bases lining up with TRBD1. Germline lookup yields CDR1 ENHRY and CDR2 SYGVKD. With 5 bases clipped from V and 1 base from J, the junction kept 4 bases outside the gene matches. The CDR3 runs to 15 residues.

CDR3 bases: TGTGCCAGCAGCTTAGACGCAGGGGGAAAGACGCAGTATTTT. It translates to CASSLDAGGKTQYF. This chain uses TRBV11-2 with TRBJ2-3; TRBD1 matches at 7 bases. Trimming took 0 bases from V and 9 from J; bases not matched to a gene: 6. Germline V lookup: CDR1 SGHAT, CDR2 FQNNGV. The CDR3 is 14 residues long.

This clone was seen just once. This rearrangement joins TRBV6-5 to TRBJ2-5; D possibly corresponds to TRBD2 (6 bases). V was clipped by 7 bases and J by 2 bases, with 14 bases between them. The CDR3 has 14 amino acids. Germline V lookup: CDR1 MNHEY, CDR2 SVGAGI. In DNA form, the CDR3 reads TGTGCCAGCATCCTTCGGGGGTCACAAGAGACCCAGTACTTC. Translated: CASILRGSQETQYF.

This sequence joins TRBV6-6 and TRBJ2-1, with D maybe TRBD2 (7 bases). CDR1 is MNHNY and CDR2 is SVGAGI in the germline V gene (reference sequence). Trimming took off 0 bases at V and 6 bases at J, with 9 bases between the two ends. The CDR3 spans 14 residues. The CDR3 bases are TGTGCCAGCAGTTACTCGGGAGGGGGCAATGAGCAGTTCTTC. Its protein is CASSYSGGGNEQFF.

V and J are TRBV5-1 and TRBJ1-2, with D maybe TRBD1 (5 bases). The germline V gene has CDR1 SGHRS and CDR2 YFSETQ. This CDR3 contains 15 residues. Deletions cut 2 bases from V and 0 bases from J, with 11 bases between. The CDR3 region is CASSFTAGSNYGYTF. CDR3 coding DNA: TGCGCCAGCAGCTTCACGGCAGGGTCTAACTATGGCTACACCTTC.

The gene calls are TRBV5-1 and TRBJ1-1; the D gene is possibly TRBD1 (5 bases). Trimming left V 4 bases short and J 1 base short, with 20 bases between. Germline CDR1 reads SGHRS; CDR2 reads YFSETQ. The CDR3 contains 17 residues. CDR3 coding DNA: TGCGCCAGCAGCCACGATCCAGGGCCCACTCGGAACACTGAAGCTTTCTTT. This codes for CASSHDPGPTRNTEAFF.

This chain connects TRBV27 to TRBJ2-3, with 7 positions matching TRBD1. The CDR3 covers 15 residues. V dropped 3 bases and J dropped 6; count of bases not matched to a gene: 9. The V gene's germline CDR1 is MNHEY and CDR2 SMNVEV (reference sequence). CDR3 bases: TGTGCCAGCAGTTTCCTCGACAGGGCCGGGGATACGCAGTATTTT. Translation: CASSFLDRAGDTQYF.

The chain uses TRBV7-2 and TRBJ2-3; 8 positions match TRBD2. From germline, CDR1 is SGHTA and CDR2 FQGNSA. This CDR3 region has 14 residues. J lost 8 bases, V lost 3 bases, and 7 bases had no gene match. In nucleotides, the CDR3 is TGTGCCAGCAGCTTCGAGCGGGAGAGGGGTACGCAGTATTTT. Amino acid sequence: CASSFERERGTQYF.

This sequence joins TRBV25-1 and TRBJ1-6; maybe TRBD1 (6 bases). The CDR3 contains 16 residues. V lost 1 base and J lost 7, with 14 bases in between. CDR1 and CDR2 (germline): MGHDK, SYGVNS. CDR3 amino acids: CASSELGPGENSPLHF. As DNA, the CDR3 is TGTGCCAGCAGTGAATTAGGGCCAGGGGAGAATTCACCCCTCCACTTT. Based on the CDR3 plus reference TRBV25-1 and TRBJ1-6, the full variable domain is EADIYQTPRYLVIGTGKKITLECSQTMGHDKMYWYQQDPGMELHLIHYSYGVNSTEKGDLSSESTVSRIRTEHFPLTLESARPSHTSQYLCASSELGPGENSPLHFGNGTRLTVT.

The V call is TRBV29-1, the J call TRBJ1-1; D is possibly TRBD1 (6 bases). The CDR3 contains 11 residues. From germline, CDR1 is SQVTM and CDR2 ANQGSEA. CDR3 sequence (DNA): TGCGTCGGGGGGGCGAGGACTGAAGCTTTCTTT. Encoded protein: CVGGARTEAFF.

V and J are TRBV24-1 and TRBJ1-2; D possibly corresponds to TRBD1 (6 bases). Germline loops: CDR1 KGHDR, CDR2 SFDVKD. The CDR3 is 15 residues long. The V gene lost 3 bases and the J gene lost 4 bases, with 14 bases spanning the gap. The CDR3 nucleotides are TGTGCCACCAGTGATGACCGGACAGCGTTCTATGGCTACACCTTC. The encoded protein is CATSDDRTAFYGYTF.

The V and J genes are TRBV30 and TRBJ1-5; the D gene is possibly TRBD1 (6 bases). The CDR3 has 16 residues. CDR1 is GTSNPN and CDR2 is SVGIG in the germline V gene (reference sequence). V lost 2 bases, J lost 5 bases, and 19 bases lay in between. Here the CDR3 DNA reads TGTGCCTGGAGTCACAAGCAGGGGAATTGGGATCAGCCCCAGCATTTT. Translating gives CAWSHKQGNWDQPQHF.